This is a list of T cell receptor beta chains from one sample in a study of CD8 T cells in ankylosing spondylitis. One entry per CDR3 protein, called by TCRdb with MiXCR from the 5' RACE reads. Of 250,000 or so distinct CDR3 sequences detected, 20% to 30% appear once; the ten largest clones hold over 0.55%. Sample: blood, either unsorted or a sorted T cell fraction (not recorded which). The receptors derive from a male donor with ankylosing spondylitis or in good health (not recorded which). CDR3s include the opening cysteine and the closing phenylalanine or tryptophan. D genes are given only for firm matches. Rows give clone size only sometimes, using once, few, many, or a class for an expanded clone.

D gene: .
J gene: TRBJ2-1
clone size: many
V gene: TRBV7-9
CDR3 DNA: TGTGCCAGCAGCCCAACCCGCGGGGGCGCTTACAATGAGCAGTTCTTC
CDR3 protein: CASSPTRGGAYNEQFF

D gene: .
J gene: TRBJ1-1
clone size: many
V gene: TRBV20-1
CDR3 DNA: TGCAGTGCTGGGGGCGGGAGCACTGAAGCTTTCTTT
CDR3 protein: CSAGGGSTEAFF

D gene: .
J gene: TRBJ2-7
clone size: few
V gene: TRBV12-3/TRBV12-4
CDR3 DNA: TGTGCCAGCGCGTTGGGGACTTGGTCTTTGGAGCAGTACTTC
CDR3 protein: CASALGTWSLEQYF

D gene: TRBD2
J gene: TRBJ2-3
clone size: .
V gene: TRBV28
CDR3 DNA: TGTGCCAGCAGTTCAGACGTCCGGAACAGCGGGAGCGGCACAGATACGCAGTATTTT
CDR3 protein: CASSSDVRNSGSGTDTQYF

D gene: .
J gene: TRBJ2-5
clone size: many
V gene: TRBV29-1
CDR3 DNA: TGCAGCGTTGTTAAGGAGACCCAGTACTTC
CDR3 protein: CSVVKETQYF

D gene: TRBD1
J gene: TRBJ2-3
clone size: few
V gene: TRBV20-1
CDR3 DNA: TGCAGTGCTCGCCGACAGGGGGACACAGATACGCAGTATTTT
CDR3 protein: CSARRQGDTDTQYF

D gene: TRBD2
J gene: TRBJ2-2
clone size: many
V gene: TRBV11-2
CDR3 DNA: TGTGCCAGCAGCCCCTCCCCTAAGCGGGGGGGGAACACCGGGGAGCTGTTTTTT
CDR3 protein: CASSPSPKRGGNTGELFF

D gene: .
J gene: TRBJ2-5
clone size: few
V gene: TRBV12-3/TRBV12-4
CDR3 DNA: TGTGCCAGCGGGGGGCTAGTGGAAGAGACCCAGTACTTC
CDR3 protein: CASGGLVEETQYF

D gene: .
J gene: TRBJ1-4
clone size: .
V gene: TRBV5-6
CDR3 DNA: TGTGCCAGCAGCCCCCCGGATTGGGATGAAAAACTGTTTTTT
CDR3 protein: CASSPPDWDEKLFF

D gene: .
J gene: TRBJ1-1
clone size: many
V gene: TRBV29-1
CDR3 DNA: TGCAGCGTCGCAATGGGCCTTCTAGCTTTCTTT
CDR3 protein: CSVAMGLLAFF

D gene: .
J gene: TRBJ2-2
clone size: .
V gene: TRBV25-1
CDR3 DNA: TGTGCCAGCAGTGAATACGGAGGAGCCAACACCGGGGAGCTGTTTTTT
CDR3 protein: CASSEYGGANTGELFF

D gene: .
J gene: TRBJ2-1
clone size: few
V gene: TRBV5-5
CDR3 DNA: TGTGCCAGCAGCCTGGACATTCCGACGGGCTACAATGAGCAGTTCTTC
CDR3 protein: CASSLDIPTGYNEQFF

D gene: TRBD1
J gene: TRBJ2-2
clone size: few
V gene: TRBV20-1
CDR3 DNA: TGCAGTGCTGGTGGGACAGACAACACCGGGGAGCTGTTTTTT
CDR3 protein: CSAGGTDNTGELFF

D gene: .
J gene: TRBJ1-5
clone size: .
V gene: TRBV20-1
CDR3 DNA: TGCAGTGCCCTCCAGGGAGAACAGCCCCAGCATTTT
CDR3 protein: CSALQGEQPQHF

D gene: .
J gene: TRBJ2-3
clone size: .
V gene: TRBV6-1
CDR3 DNA: TGTGCCAGCAGGAACCGGGACTCCCTCTGGGATACGCAGTATTTT
CDR3 protein: CASRNRDSLWDTQYF

D gene: .
J gene: TRBJ2-5
clone size: few
V gene: TRBV5-4
CDR3 DNA: TGTGCCAGCAGCAGCACGATGGGGGTAGAGACCCAGTACTTC
CDR3 protein: CASSSTMGVETQYF

D gene: TRBD2
J gene: TRBJ2-5
clone size: many
V gene: TRBV5-1
CDR3 DNA: TGCGCCAGCAGCCCCCCCCCTAGCGGGGGAGGGGAGACCCAGTACTTC
CDR3 protein: CASSPPPSGGGETQYF

D gene: .
J gene: TRBJ1-2
clone size: many
V gene: TRBV12-3/TRBV12-4
CDR3 DNA: TGTGCCAGCAGTATAAGGGGAAATCCCTATGGCTACACCTTC
CDR3 protein: CASSIRGNPYGYTF

D gene: .
J gene: TRBJ2-3
clone size: .
V gene: TRBV20-1
CDR3 DNA: TGCAGTGCCATGGGGGGGCCCACAGATACGCAGTATTTT
CDR3 protein: CSAMGGPTDTQYF

D gene: .
J gene: TRBJ2-1
clone size: few
V gene: TRBV12-3/TRBV12-4
CDR3 DNA: TGTGCCAGCAGTTACGGGACGGATTACAATGAGCAGTTCTTC
CDR3 protein: CASSYGTDYNEQFF

D gene: TRBD2
J gene: TRBJ2-3
clone size: .
V gene: TRBV15
CDR3 DNA: TGTGCCACCAGCAGGGGTGGTGGGGGGGTCACAGATACGCAGTATTTT
CDR3 protein: CATSRGGGGVTDTQYF

D gene: .
J gene: TRBJ2-5
clone size: many
V gene: TRBV10-3
CDR3 DNA: TGTGCCATCAGCTCGCGGCTATTTTCGGTCGAAGAGACCCAGTACTTC
CDR3 protein: CAISSRLFSVEETQYF

D gene: .
J gene: TRBJ2-3
clone size: few
V gene: TRBV7-9
CDR3 DNA: TGTGCCAGCAGCTTAGGGACCCCGGTCACAGATACGCAGTATTTT
CDR3 protein: CASSLGTPVTDTQYF

D gene: .
J gene: TRBJ1-1
clone size: few
V gene: TRBV6-1
CDR3 DNA: TGTGCCAGCAGCCTAGGACCCGAGGGCACTGAAGCTTTCTTT
CDR3 protein: CASSLGPEGTEAFF

D gene: TRBD2
J gene: TRBJ2-3
clone size: few
V gene: TRBV20-1
CDR3 DNA: TGCAGTGCTAGACCAAGCGGGGCCGGCAGAGATACGCAGTATTTT
CDR3 protein: CSARPSGAGRDTQYF

D gene: .
J gene: TRBJ2-5
clone size: .
V gene: TRBV7-2
CDR3 DNA: TGTGCCAGCAGCTTATTTGGGATAGGAGAGACCCAGTACTTC
CDR3 protein: CASSLFGIGETQYF

D gene: .
J gene: TRBJ2-3
clone size: .
V gene: TRBV5-6
CDR3 DNA: TGTGCCAGCGGCCCCGGGACGCTCTCAGATACGCAGTATTTT
CDR3 protein: CASGPGTLSDTQYF